In its sample, the clone carrying this TCR beta chain was seen a few times. Its antigen remains unidentified. This record belongs to a study of vaccination and CD4 T cells after COVID-19. Study context: Diagnosis preceded the drawing of post-COVID samples by a median roughly 93 days (range 35 to 161). Following dose two, a median around 70 days (range 14 to 241) passed before post-vaccine samples were taken. The control cultures got either a CEFX pool, an HIV-1 Nef pool, or no peptide at all.

The Oncomine TCR Beta short-read assay sequenced DNA from cultured CD4+ T cells. TCRdb redid the calling of the PCR reads with MiXCR, one entry per CDR3 protein. The sample has about 9,800 distinct CDR3 sequences, more than 35% seen once. The CDR3 runs to 10 residues. V was pared by 5 bases and J by 7 bases, with 8 bases between. CDR1 and CDR2 from the germline V gene are GTSNPN and SVGIG (reference sequence). Treatment denoted: roughly nine-day PBMC culture with coronavirus spike peptide pools or control peptides (ViraFEST assay). The TCR originated in a human donor who had recovered from COVID-19. The chain recombines TRBV30 with TRBJ1-2; no clear D. The sample was CD4+ T cells from blood, cultured in vitro. The CDR3: CAWQSGGYTF. Written as DNA, the CDR3 is TGTGCCTGGCAGTCAGGTGGCTACACCTTC.